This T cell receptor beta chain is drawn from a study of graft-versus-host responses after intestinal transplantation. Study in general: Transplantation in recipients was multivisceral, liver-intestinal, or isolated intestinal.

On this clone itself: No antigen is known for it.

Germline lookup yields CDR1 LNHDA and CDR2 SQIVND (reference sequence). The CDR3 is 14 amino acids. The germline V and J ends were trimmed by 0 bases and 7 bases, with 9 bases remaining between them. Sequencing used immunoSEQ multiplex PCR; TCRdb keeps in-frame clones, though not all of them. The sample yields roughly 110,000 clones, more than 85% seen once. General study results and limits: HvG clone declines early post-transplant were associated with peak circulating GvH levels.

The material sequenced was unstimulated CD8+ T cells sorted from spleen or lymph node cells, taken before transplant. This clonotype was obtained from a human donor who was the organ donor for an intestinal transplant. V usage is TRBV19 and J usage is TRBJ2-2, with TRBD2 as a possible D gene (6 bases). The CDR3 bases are TGTGCCAGTAGTATAGATGGGGGGTTCGGGGAGCTGTTTTTT. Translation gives CASSIDGGFGELFF.